These T cell receptor beta chains were read from a single sample in a study of T cells in Graves' hyperthyroidism and ophthalmopathy. TCRdb re-called the multiplex PCR reads through MiXCR, storing one row per CDR3 protein. Of around 700,000 distinct CDR3 sequences in the sample, under 20% were seen once. The sequenced material came from blood. These receptors were collected from a woman aged 45-59 years with Graves' hyperthyroidism that later progressed to Graves' ophthalmopathy. Each CDR3 is given with its conserved first and last residue. The order of the fields is clone size, J gene, V gene, D gene, CDR3 length, CDR3 DNA, CDR3 protein. D genes are given only for firm matches. A row's size may be missing; if present it is once, few, many or a size class.

>many|TRBJ2-2|TRBV9|TRBD1|18
TGTGCCAGCAGCGCCTTCCCGACGGGACAGGGGACCACCGGGGAGCTGTTTTTT
CASSAFPTGQGTTGELFF
>few|TRBJ2-2|TRBV24-1|NA|16
TGTGCCACCAGTGATACTGGACACCCGGACACCGGGGAGCTGTTTTTT
CATSDTGHPDTGELFF
>once|TRBJ2-1|TRBV20-1|TRBD2|14
TGCAGTGCTGACCCGGGACTAGCGGAAAATGAGCAGTTCTTC
CSADPGLAENEQFF
>many|TRBJ2-1|TRBV7-2|TRBD1|16
TGTGCCAGCAGCAAAACCTCCAACAGGGGAGTTGGTGAGCAGTTCTTC
CASSKTSNRGVGEQFF
>few|TRBJ1-5|TRBV6-1|NA|13
TGTGCCACCTCTCGGGGGCGCGATCAGCCCCAGCATTTT
CATSRGRDQPQHF
>once|TRBJ2-3|TRBV7-6|NA|16
TGTGCCAGCAGCTTCCGACCTAAAGGGCACACAGATACGCAGTATTTT
CASSFRPKGHTDTQYF
>few|TRBJ2-5|TRBV4-1|NA|16
TGCGCCAGCAGCCCCGAAATAGCGTCAACCCAAGAGACCCAGTACTTC
CASSPEIASTQETQYF
>NA|TRBJ2-3|TRBV7-8|TRBD2|16
TGTGCCAGCAGCTTAGGGGCTAGCGGGGCCACAGATACGCAGTATTTT
CASSLGASGATDTQYF
>many|TRBJ1-1|TRBV4-1|NA|15
TGCGCCAGCAGCCAAGATCCCCAGGGAGGGACTGAAGCTTTCTTT
CASSQDPQGGTEAFF
>many|TRBJ2-3|TRBV5-8|NA|16
TGTGCCAGCAGCTTGGGAGACAGGGACTACACAGATACGCAGTATTTT
CASSLGDRDYTDTQYF
>NA|TRBJ2-7|TRBV5-5|NA|14
TGTGCCAGCAGCTCTGACTCGGGGCCCTACGAGCAGTACTTC
CASSSDSGPYEQYF
>many|TRBJ1-2|TRBV12-3/TRBV12-4|NA|12
TGTGCCAGCAGTCCCCAGTTGGAGGGCTACACCTTC
CASSPQLEGYTF
>NA|TRBJ2-1|TRBV4-1|TRBD1|14
TGCGCCAGCAGCCAAGATCACAGGGGTAATGAGCAGTTCTTC
CASSQDHRGNEQFF
>NA|TRBJ2-5|TRBV6-5|TRBD2|14
TGTGCCAGCAGTTACCGGGGGGGGCAAGAGACCCAGTACTTC
CASSYRGGQETQYF
>NA|TRBJ2-5|TRBV2|NA|13
TGTGCCAGCTTCAGGTTTAGTGAGGAGACCCAGTACTTC
CASFRFSEETQYF
>few|TRBJ1-3|TRBV7-2|NA|17
TGTGCCAGCAGCGTCCACCTCGCCCCAGGTCCCGGAAACACCATATATTTT
CASSVHLAPGPGNTIYF
>few|TRBJ2-2|TRBV7-9|TRBD1|15
TGTGCCAGCAGCCGACAGGGTTTAAACACCGGGGAGCTGTTTTTT
CASSRQGLNTGELFF
>NA|TRBJ1-1|TRBV7-9|TRBD1|16
TGTGCCAGCAGCGGGGACAGGGGGTTACGGAACACTGAAGCTTTCTTT
CASSGDRGLRNTEAFF
>many|TRBJ1-1|TRBV12-3/TRBV12-4|NA|11
TGTGCCAGCAGCCGCCTAACTGAAGCTTTCTTT
CASSRLTEAFF
>many|TRBJ1-3|TRBV20-1|NA|15
TGCAGTGCAGGGGGGGGGCACACCTCTGGAAACACCATATATTTT
CSAGGGHTSGNTIYF
>few|TRBJ2-3|TRBV10-3|TRBD2|17
TGTGCCATCAGTGAGCCTAGCGGGGGGGCCAAGACAGATACGCAGTATTTT
CAISEPSGGAKTDTQYF
>few|TRBJ2-7|TRBV2|NA|14
TGTGCCAGCAGGGACGGGTATAGCTCCTACGAGCAGTACTTC
CASRDGYSSYEQYF
>NA|TRBJ2-1|TRBV5-6|TRBD2|16
TGTGCCAGCAGCTTTCGGACTAGCGGGGATAACAATGAGCAGTTCTTC
CASSFRTSGDNNEQFF